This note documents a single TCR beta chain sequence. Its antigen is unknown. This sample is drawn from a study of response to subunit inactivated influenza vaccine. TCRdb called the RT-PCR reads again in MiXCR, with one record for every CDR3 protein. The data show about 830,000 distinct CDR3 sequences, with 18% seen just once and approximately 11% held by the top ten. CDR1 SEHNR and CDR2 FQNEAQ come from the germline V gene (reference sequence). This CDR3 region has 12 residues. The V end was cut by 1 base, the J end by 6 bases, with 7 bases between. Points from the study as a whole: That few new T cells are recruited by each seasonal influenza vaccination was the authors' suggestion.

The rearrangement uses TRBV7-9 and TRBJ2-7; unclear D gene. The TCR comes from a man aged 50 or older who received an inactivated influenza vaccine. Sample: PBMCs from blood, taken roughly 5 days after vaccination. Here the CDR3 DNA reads TGTGCCAGCAGCTTAGGGCCGGTCGAGCAGTACTTC. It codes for CASSLGPVEQYF.